The clone carrying this TCR beta chain was seen at least ten times. The data originate from a study of blood T cells in healthy people across ages. The CDR3 contains 15 residues. V was shortened by 1 base and J by 0 bases, with 10 bases between the two germline ends. Together with a sample-barcoded 5' primer, a J-beta primer mix was included in a second PCR lasting roughly 6 to 12 cycles. Each cDNA molecule was tagged by a template-switch adaptor with 12 random nucleotides. In TCRdb, the 5' RACE reads were re-called with MiXCR into one record per CDR3 protein. The table records 1.5 million to 2 million distinct CDR3 sequences, 28% of them present only once.

Sequencing used blood. This sequence was found in a woman aged 25-40 years in good health. V is TRBV12-3 or TRBV12-4 and J is TRBJ2-7; D is unresolved. CDR3 sequence reads: CASSLGSSSSYEQYF. CDR3 nucleotide sequence: TGTGCCAGCAGTTTAGGTAGTAGCAGCTCCTACGAGCAGTACTTC.